This T cell receptor beta chain was captured in a study of response to subunit inactivated influenza vaccine. TCRdb reprocessed the RT-PCR reads with MiXCR, giving one entry per CDR3 protein. The sample lists approximately 700,000 distinct CDR3 sequences, 15% to 18% occurring once. As to this clonotype: The junction and the germline gene differ at one end; a read error may be behind it.

Germline V gene data show CDR1 as MNHEY and CDR2 as SMNVEV (reference sequence). This CDR3 is built from 17 residues. The sequence was obtained from a man over 45 who received an inactivated influenza vaccine. The chain carries TRBV27 and TRBJ2-1, with 7 bases aligning to TRBD2. The sample in question was PBMCs from blood, obtained 11 to 12 days after vaccination. This chain's CDR3 is CTSSFLLGRGSYNEQFF. In DNA form, the CDR3 reads TGTACCAGCAGTTTTCTCCTAGGGCGGGGGTCCTACAATGAGCAGTTCTTC.